These 20 T cell receptor beta chains share one sample of origin, sequenced in a study of technical replicates of blood from several donors. Libraries were prepared by immunoSEQ multiplex PCR; TCRdb keeps only in-frame clonotypes and omits some of them. The table records fewer than 85,000 clones, about 95% of them present only once. Sequencing was done on a sample of T cells isolated from PBMCs. The receptors come from a human donor in good health.

In this sample, this clone turned up once. The chain has TRBV28 and TRBJ2-3, with 14 bases matching TRBD2. CDR1 is MDHEN, CDR2 SYDVKM, per germline. After removal of 6 bases from V and 0 bases from J, the junction contained 17 bases not matched to a gene. The CDR3 is made up of 21 amino acids. CDR3 sequence (DNA): TGTGCCAGCAGGGGGACTAGCGGGAGATCGGTGGCTAAATCTAGCACAGATACGCAGTATTTT. Its protein is CASRGTSGRSVAKSSTDTQYF.

The CDR3 here is CASSLSASGIREQYF. In DNA form, the CDR3 reads TGCGCCAGCAGCCTAAGTGCGAGCGGGATTCGCGAGCAGTACTTC. The rearrangement uses TRBV4-1 and TRBJ2-7; 7 nucleotides align to TRBD2. The CDR3 runs 15 residues. J was trimmed by 6 bases and V by 4 bases; bases with no gene match: 12. Looked up from germline, CDR1 is MGHRA and CDR2 is YSYEKL.

The V call is TRBV4-1, the J call TRBJ1-2; 9 nucleotides match TRBD1. The CDR3 is 18 residues long. J gave up 3 bases and V 0 bases, and 11 bases lay outside the gene matches. CDR1 is MGHRA and CDR2 is YSYEKL in the germline V gene. CDR3 in DNA: TGCGCCAGCAGCCAAGATTCGGGCGGGACAGGGTATTACTATGGCTACACCTTC. Protein sequence: CASSQDSGGTGYYYGYTF.

The chain combines TRBV30 with TRBJ1-2, with 9 bases lining up with TRBD1. From germline, CDR1 is GTSNPN and CDR2 SVGIG (reference sequence). CDR3 length equals 15 residues. Trimming took 2 bases from V and 4 from J; bases not matched to a gene: 8. As DNA, the CDR3 is TGTGCCTGGAGTCAAACAGGGGGCGCTTCCTATGGCTACACCTTC. Translated, it gives CAWSQTGGASYGYTF.

The chain couples TRBV4-1 to TRBJ1-5, with no clear D. Germline V gives CDR1 MGHRA, CDR2 YSYEKL. The CDR3 covers 17 residues. V was trimmed by 4 bases and J by 3 bases, leaving 19 bases between them. The DNA for the CDR3 is TGCGCCAGCAGCCCCCGAAGGACTACGACGGACAATCAGCCCCAGCATTTT. Its protein product is CASSPRRTTTDNQPQHF.

In its sample, this clone was seen a few times. The genes are TRBV9 and TRBJ1-1, with 10 bases fitting TRBD1. The V gene's germline CDR1 is SGDLS and CDR2 YYNGEE. The CDR3 extends over 16 amino acids. Trimming cost V 0 bases and J 3 bases; bases outside gene matches: 5. CDR3: CASSVGGQGWDTEAFF. In DNA form, the CDR3 reads TGTGCCAGCAGCGTAGGGGGACAGGGGTGGGACACTGAAGCTTTCTTT.

This clone was detected only once. The chain links TRBV9 to TRBJ2-3; 9 bases line up with TRBD2. The CDR3 is 18 amino acids. Germline V gene sequence: CDR1 SGDLS, CDR2 YYNGEE. The trim removed 0 bases at V and 3 bases at J, leaving 11 bases unmatched. The CDR3 DNA sequence: TGTGCCAGCAGCGTAGTTGCGGGAGGGCTTTTTGGAACAGATACGCAGTATTTT. Its protein product is CASSVVAGGLFGTDTQYF.

The chain links TRBV7-7 to TRBJ2-5; tentative D call: TRBD2 (5 bases). The germline V gene encodes CDR1 SSHAT and CDR2 FNYEAQ (reference sequence). The CDR3 consists of 15 residues. V lost 5 bases and J lost 1, with 14 bases in between. CDR3 sequence (DNA): TGTGCCAGCAGCCCCTACTCCGGGATCCAAGAGACCCAGTACTTC. It translates to CASSPYSGIQETQYF.

The J gene is TRBJ2-7, the V gene TRBV28; the match to TRBD2 covers 10 bases. CDR3 length: 14 amino acids. Per germline, CDR1 MDHEN and CDR2 SYDVKM. Unmatched junction bases numbered 8, after V lost 8 bases and J lost 4 bases. This CDR3 is CASSRLAGVYEQYF. CDR3 coding DNA: TGTGCCAGCTCCAGGCTAGCGGGGGTATACGAGCAGTACTTC.

This sequence joins TRBV5-1 and TRBJ1-2, with TRBD1 identical over 10 bases. Trimming at V came to 0 bases and at J to 3 bases, leaving 8 bases not matched to a gene. The length of the CDR3 is 17 residues. CDR1 is SGHRS and CDR2 is YFSETQ in the germline V gene. CDR3 nucleotides: TGCGCCAGCAGCTTGGGGGCGACAGGGGGCACAGACTATGGCTACACCTTC. Translation gives CASSLGATGGTDYGYTF.

The chain combines TRBV19 with TRBJ2-7, with D possibly being TRBD2 (6 bases). The V end lost 1 base, the J end lost 2 bases, and 12 bases lay between the germline ends. Germline CDR1 LNHDA, CDR2 SQIVND (reference sequence). This CDR3 spans 15 amino acids. This CDR3 is CASSIVGGTAYEQYF. Written as DNA, the CDR3 is TGTGCCAGTAGTATAGTAGGAGGGACCGCCTACGAGCAGTACTTC.

The chain is built from TRBV5-6 and TRBJ1-1; the D gene is possibly TRBD1 (6 bases). Germline V gene lookup returns CDR1 SGHDT and CDR2 YYEEEE. V was cut by 5 bases and J by 3 bases, with 17 bases left in between. The CDR3 runs to 15 residues. CDR3 sequence reads: CASRIAGRGYTEAFF. The CDR3 nucleotides read TGTGCCAGCAGAATTGCCGGGAGGGGGTACACTGAAGCTTTCTTT.

The rearrangement joins TRBV19 to TRBJ1-2; no clear D gene. With 10 bases removed from V and 3 bases from J, the gap between germline ends came to 15 bases. Germline V CDR1 and CDR2: LNHDA, SQIVND (reference sequence). The CDR3 covers 13 residues. CDR3 residues: CATSEARDYGYTF. CDR3 coding DNA: TGTGCCACATCGGAGGCTCGGGACTATGGCTACACCTTC.

The rearrangement uses TRBV19 and TRBJ2-7; no reliable D call. There are 13 residues in the CDR3. From germline, CDR1 is LNHDA and CDR2 SQIVND (reference sequence). Trimming removed 3 bases at V and 7 bases at J, with 13 bases between. In DNA, the CDR3 is TGTGCCAGTAGTATCGTGGGCTTAGAAGAGCAGTACTTC. This gives the protein CASSIVGLEEQYF.

The chain recombines TRBV6-5 with TRBJ1-5; the match to TRBD1 covers 9 bases. Germline V gene sequence: CDR1 MNHEY, CDR2 SVGAGI. The CDR3 runs to 15 residues. V was pared by 4 bases and J by 1 base, with 2 bases of the junction left unmatched. The CDR3 is CASSWGQGSNQPQHF. The CDR3 DNA is TGTGCCAGCAGTTGGGGACAGGGCAGCAATCAGCCCCAGCATTTT.

About this clone: This CDR3 fails to terminate in the conserved phenylalanine or tryptophan, so it likely reflects a read error. It is unclear where the CDR3 begins or ends on the DNA, so no DNA is shown, and the CDR3 is as TCRdb lists it. The chain couples TRBV20-1 to TRBJ2-3; the table's D gene call, TRBD2, was not cross checked with the DNA. Germline CDR1 and CDR2: DFQATT and SNEGSKA (reference sequence). The CDR3 region is 11 residues in length, termini included. CDR3 protein: CSARSPSGGPL.

The chain uses TRBV2 and TRBJ1-5, with TRBD1 identical over 7 bases. J was trimmed by 1 base and V by 5 bases; bases with no gene match: 2. The CDR3 is 14 residues long. The germline CDR1 and CDR2 sequences are SNHLY and FYNNEI. CDR3: CASSPQGSNQPQHF. The DNA for the CDR3 is TGTGCCAGCAGTCCACAGGGGAGCAATCAGCCCCAGCATTTT.

This chain uses TRBV20-1 with TRBJ2-3; no clear D. Trimming took off 3 bases at V and 4 bases at J, with 5 bases between the two ends. CDR1 and CDR2 (germline): DFQATT, SNEGSKA (reference sequence). The CDR3 has 11 amino acids. The CDR3 sequence: CSASAADTQYF. The CDR3 DNA reads TGCAGTGCTAGCGCGGCAGATACGCAGTATTTT.

This chain connects TRBV25-1 to TRBJ1-2, with 7 bases that match TRBD1. Trimming took 5 bases from V and 2 from J; bases not matched to a gene: 5. The V gene's germline CDR1 is MGHDK and CDR2 SYGVNS. CDR3 size: 14 residues. CDR3 protein: CASSQGERNYGYTF. In DNA, the CDR3 is TGTGCCAGCAGTCAGGGGGAGAGGAACTATGGCTACACCTTC.

This chain connects TRBV6-5 to TRBJ2-2; 8 bases match TRBD2. Germline CDR1 MNHEY, CDR2 SVGAGI. V shed 5 bases, J shed 6 bases, and the junction held 8 bases outside the gene matches. The CDR3 sequence is 15 residues long. The CDR3 DNA reads TGTGCCAGCAGTCCCGGGACTAGTTCGGCCGGGGAGCTGTTTTTT. It specifies CASSPGTSSAGELFF.